The source of this T cell receptor (beta chain) is a study of read filtering for tumor transcriptome and immune sequencing. The library was built from about 370 ng RNA with molecular barcoded adaptors for alpha/delta and beta/gamma chains. From the reads, TCRdb called clonotypes with MiXCR, one entry per CDR3 protein. The sample has about 22,000 distinct CDR3 sequences, around 13% seen once. The CDR3 consists of 16 residues. Germline V CDR1 and CDR2: SGHRS, YFSETQ. Trimming took off 4 bases at V and 0 bases at J, with 17 bases between the two ends. This clonotype was observed many times. The source of this sequence is a donor at least 40 years old with multiple myeloma. The chain links TRBV5-1 to TRBJ2-7, with a possible D match to TRBD2 (6 bases). Sequencing was done on a sample of a population of CD138-negative cells sorted from bone marrow. Here the CDR3 reads CASSSKTSYASYEQYF. The CDR3 DNA reads TGCGCCAGCAGCAGTAAAACTAGCTACGCCTCCTACGAGCAGTACTTC. Filled out from reference TRBV5-1 and TRBJ2-7, the complete variable domain reads KAGVTQTPRYLIKTRGQQVTLSCSPISGHRSVSWYQQTPGQGLQFLFEYFSETQRNKGNFPGRFSGRQFSNSRSEMNVSTLELGDSALYLCASSSKTSYASYEQYFGPGTRLTVT.